This TCR beta chain was captured by sequencing in a study of T cells in Graves' hyperthyroidism and ophthalmopathy. TCR beta CDR3 sequences were amplified from RNA transcripts. HTBI primers were the set used in a first-round RT-PCR of the TCR CDR3. TCRdb re-analysed the multiplex PCR reads in MiXCR, keeping a single row per CDR3 protein. This sample has a few hundred thousand distinct CDR3 sequences, with roughly 20% found just once. Criteria for exclusion of patients were uncontrolled infection, other autoimmune disease, pregnancy or lactation. In germline, CDR1 is KGHDR, CDR2 SFDVKD. Trimming took 1 base from V and 6 from J, leaving 8 bases between them. This CDR3 has 14 amino acids.

The sequencing input was blood. The origin of this receptor is a young man with Graves' hyperthyroidism. The genes are TRBV24-1 and TRBJ2-2; perhaps TRBD1 as D (6 bases). CDR3 protein: CATSDLGGPGELFF. Written as DNA, the CDR3 is TGTGCCACCAGTGATTTAGGGGGTCCCGGGGAGCTGTTTTTT.